This is a list of T cell receptor beta chains from one sample in a study of CD8 T cells in ankylosing spondylitis. TCRdb re-derived calls from the 5' RACE reads in MiXCR, one entry per CDR3 protein. The data hold about 250,000 distinct CDR3 sequences, with over 30% observed a single time. The sample was blood, either unsorted or a sorted T cell fraction (not recorded which). These receptors originate from a male donor with ankylosing spondylitis or in good health (not recorded which). Each CDR3 is given with its conserved first and last residue. D genes are given only for firm matches. Size is omitted from some rows. Given values are once, few, many or a class for expanded clones.

j_call clone_size v_call d_call cdr3_nt cdr3_aa
TRBJ2-1 . TRBV13 . TGTGCCAGCAGCTTAGGACAGAAATTCAATGAGCAGTTCTTC CASSLGQKFNEQFF
TRBJ2-2 . TRBV4-1 . TGCGCCAGCAGTTATGGGGCAAAGACCGGGGAGCTGTTTTTT CASSYGAKTGELFF
TRBJ1-1 . TRBV11-1 . TGTGCCAGCAGCTGGGACGGTACCCTGAACACTGAAGCTTTCTTT CASSWDGTLNTEAFF
TRBJ1-5 . TRBV20-1 TRBD1 TGCAGTGCTGCAGCGGGACAGGGACACTATAGCAATCAGCCCCAGCATTTT CSAAAGQGHYSNQPQHF
TRBJ2-1 . TRBV20-1 . TGCAGTGCCCTCCCATCAAGGGGGACCAAATACAATGAGCAGTTCTTC CSALPSRGTKYNEQFF
TRBJ2-7 few TRBV29-1 . TGCAGCGTTGTTACCGGGCGGGAGCAGTACTTC CSVVTGREQYF
TRBJ2-3 . TRBV28 . TGTGCCAGCAGTACCGCGGGCCCAGATACGCAGTATTTT CASSTAGPDTQYF
TRBJ1-1 once TRBV14 . TGTGCCAGCAGCCAATCGCGGCTTGAAGCTTTCTTT CASSQSRLEAFF
TRBJ1-5 . TRBV20-1 . TGCAGTGCTAGAGATTGGCAGTCGAGCAATCAGCCCCAGCATTTT CSARDWQSSNQPQHF
TRBJ1-1 . TRBV29-1 . TGCAGCGGTGTGGGGCACCTCGGGGCTTTCTTT CSGVGHLGAFF
TRBJ1-1 few TRBV12-3/TRBV12-4 TRBD1 TGTGCCAGCAGGAGGACAGGCGATATGAACACTGAAGCTTTCTTT CASRRTGDMNTEAFF
TRBJ2-5 . TRBV12-3/TRBV12-4 . TGTGCCAGCAGTTCAAGGGTCGGGGGACCCTCGGAGACCCAGTACTTC CASSSRVGGPSETQYF
TRBJ1-5 . TRBV5-1 . TGCGCCAGCAGCTTGGACGGCCTCGGCAATCAGCCCCAGCATTTT CASSLDGLGNQPQHF
TRBJ2-7 . TRBV9 . TGTGCCAGCAGCGTTGGCAGGGACTCCTACGAGCAGTACTTC CASSVGRDSYEQYF
TRBJ1-5 few TRBV20-1 . TGCAGTGCTCAAGACAGGTTCCCCCAGCCCCAGCATTTT CSAQDRFPQPQHF
TRBJ1-5 few TRBV12-3/TRBV12-4 TRBD1 TGTGCCAGCAGTCCGACAGGGACATATAGCAATCAGCCCCAGCATTTT CASSPTGTYSNQPQHF
TRBJ2-3 few TRBV20-1 TRBD2 TGCAGTGCTCCACCAGCGGGGAAGGCACAGGATACGCAGTATTTT CSAPPAGKAQDTQYF
TRBJ2-7 . TRBV20-1 . TGCAGTGCTAGAAAGAGGGGCAAGGGGACCGAGCAGTACTTC CSARKRGKGTEQYF
TRBJ2-5 . TRBV18 . TGTGCCAGCTCACCAGATTACCAAGAGACCCAGTACTTC CASSPDYQETQYF
TRBJ2-3 . TRBV20-1 TRBD2 TGCAGTGCTAGAGATTTAGCGGGGCACCTCCCCACAGATACGCAGTATTTT CSARDLAGHLPTDTQYF
TRBJ1-6 . TRBV20-1 . TGCAGTGCTAGTGGCAGTGGAGGGTATAATTCACCCCTCCACTTT CSASGSGGYNSPLHF
TRBJ2-7 few TRBV27 TRBD2 TGTGCCAGCAGTCCACGTATCGGGGGGAGAGAGCAGTACTTC CASSPRIGGREQYF
TRBJ2-1 once TRBV5-1 . TGCGCCAGCAGCCGAACAGGTTTCGTATCCGATGAGCAGTTCTTC CASSRTGFVSDEQFF
TRBJ2-1 few TRBV12-3/TRBV12-4 . TGTGCCAGCGGCCGGGACACCAACAATGAGCAGTTCTTC CASGRDTNNEQFF
TRBJ2-5 . TRBV5-5 . TGTGCCAGCAGCGGGGACCTCGAAGAGACCCAGTACTTC CASSGDLEETQYF
TRBJ1-1 . TRBV15 . TGTGCCACCAGCATGGCCTTGAACACTGAAGCTTTCTTT CATSMALNTEAFF
TRBJ2-1 . TRBV9 TRBD2 TGTGCCAGCAGTAGCGGGGGGCCTATTTTAGCCTCCTACAATGAGCAGTTCTTC CASSSGGPILASYNEQFF
TRBJ2-2 few TRBV7-3 . TGTGCCAGCAGCTTGACGAACACCGGGGAGCTGTTTTTT CASSLTNTGELFF
TRBJ2-3 . TRBV12-3/TRBV12-4 . TGTGCCAGCAGTTTAACAGGGCGGCCAGATACGCAGTATTTT CASSLTGRPDTQYF
TRBJ1-5 few TRBV6-1 TRBD1 TGTGCCAGCTCCCGCTCGGGACAGGGGAATCAGCCCCAGCATTTT CASSRSGQGNQPQHF
TRBJ2-1 few TRBV24-1 TRBD1 TGTGCCACCACCGGCGGGGACAGGGACAACAATGAGCAGTTCTTC CATTGGDRDNNEQFF
TRBJ2-2 . TRBV6-1 . TGTGCCTGTCGGGGGACAACTCACGGGGAGCTGTTTTTT CACRGTTHGELFF
TRBJ2-7 . TRBV9 . TGTGCCAGCAGCGTAGACGGAGACTACGAGCAGTACTTC CASSVDGDYEQYF
TRBJ2-5 . TRBV2 TRBD1 TGTGCCAGCAGTCAGGACAGGGGGTACCAAGAGACCCAGTACTTC CASSQDRGYQETQYF
TRBJ1-2 . TRBV20-1 . TGCAGTGCGAACCCCAGAGGGGGTAACTATGGCTACACCTTC CSANPRGGNYGYTF
TRBJ1-5 once TRBV4-1 . TGCGCCAGCAGCCAAGAGAGAGGGACCAATCAGCCCCAGCATTTT CASSQERGTNQPQHF
TRBJ1-2 few TRBV27 . TGTGCCAGCAGCCCCCATGTGGGGCAGAACTATGGCTACACCTTC CASSPHVGQNYGYTF
TRBJ2-1 many TRBV29-1 . TGCAGCGTTGAGGGGGTGCGCAATGAGCAGTTCTTC CSVEGVRNEQFF
TRBJ2-3 . TRBV10-3 . TGTGCCATCAGTGAGTCCCCTAGCGCAGATACGCAGTATTTT CAISESPSADTQYF
TRBJ2-2 . TRBV10-3 . TGTGCCATCAGTGAACGGGACATGGGGCGGGAGCTGTTTTTT CAISERDMGRELFF
TRBJ2-3 few TRBV6-4 . TGTGCCAGCAGTGACAGAGTGGGGCAGGGAGCAGATACGCAGTATTTT CASSDRVGQGADTQYF
TRBJ2-5 few TRBV4-2 . TGTGCCAGCAGCCGGGGGGCCGGAGAGACCCAGTACTTC CASSRGAGETQYF
TRBJ1-3 few TRBV20-1 . TGCAGCGCCCTTGGGGACCTCCGAGACACCATATATTTT CSALGDLRDTIYF
TRBJ2-2 . TRBV5-1 . TGCGCCAGCAGAACGGGGGACCTGAACACCGGGGAGCTGTTTTTT CASRTGDLNTGELFF
TRBJ2-3 few TRBV12-3/TRBV12-4 . TGTGCCAGCAGTTTGGGCCCGGGCACAGATACGCAGTATTTT CASSLGPGTDTQYF
TRBJ2-7 . TRBV1 . TGCACCAGCAGCCAAGGTTGGGGCCAATGCTACGAGCAGTACTTC CTSSQGWGQCYEQYF
TRBJ2-2 few TRBV20-1 . TGCAGTGCTAGAGAGGTTGGATTAAACACCGGGGAGCTGTTTTTT CSAREVGLNTGELFF
TRBJ2-3 . TRBV12-3/TRBV12-4 . TGTGCCAGCAGTCCCCAGACCGGGTATACGCAGTATTTT CASSPQTGYTQYF
TRBJ1-1 few TRBV12-3/TRBV12-4 . TGTGCCAGCAGTTTATCAGTGATCACTGAAGCTTTCTTT CASSLSVITEAFF
TRBJ1-2 . TRBV7-9 . TGTGCCAGCAGCTTAGTGTCCGGTATCTATGGCTACACCTTC CASSLVSGIYGYTF
TRBJ2-5 . TRBV11-2 TRBD2 TGTGCCAGCAGCCAAAGACTAGCGGGGGGCCTCAAAGAGACCCAGTACTTC CASSQRLAGGLKETQYF
TRBJ2-7 . TRBV12-3/TRBV12-4 . TGTGCCAGCAGCCCTACGGGGGACTACGAGCAGTACTTC CASSPTGDYEQYF
TRBJ2-3 few TRBV20-1 . TGCAGTGCTCGAGGAGGGGGCTTGGTCACAGATACGCAGTATTTT CSARGGGLVTDTQYF
TRBJ2-7 . TRBV27 . TGTGCCAGCAGTTTGAGGCCCGGCCACTACGAGCAGTACTTC CASSLRPGHYEQYF
TRBJ2-3 . TRBV6-1 . TGTGCCAGCGGCCCTCTTTCCGGGACCATCTCCGCAGATACGCAGTATTTT CASGPLSGTISADTQYF
TRBJ1-1 few TRBV29-1 . TGCAGCGTTGAACGGGCAGGGAGGTTCCCTACCACTGAAGCTTTCTTT CSVERAGRFPTTEAFF
TRBJ2-3 . TRBV15 TRBD1 TGTGCCACCAGCAGAGAAGGGACAGAATGGTCAGATACGCAGTATTTT CATSREGTEWSDTQYF
TRBJ2-5 . TRBV7-2 . TGTGCCAGCAGCTTAAGGGTCAAAGAGACCCAGTACTTC CASSLRVKETQYF